The following is a T cell receptor (beta chain) sequence with its context. Other DNA sequences in the same sample also yield this CDR3. The data derive from a study of shared clonotypes between healthy human individuals. Naive CD8 isolation took CD45RO-negative cells positively selected for CCR7 and excluded terminally differentiated effector memory CD45RA+ cells. Method: immunoSEQ multiplex PCR; TCRdb's copy keeps in-frame clones and lacks some. There are about 2 million clones in the sample; approximately 94% occur only once, and 0.9% to 1.5% lies in the top ten. Input material: naive CD8+ T cells sorted from blood. The clonotype comes from a man aged 18 to 35 in good health.

CDR3 in DNA: TGTGCCAGCAGCGTAGCTGACAGCTCCTACGAGCAGTACTTC. It is translated as CASSVADSSYEQYF. The chain has TRBV9 and TRBJ2-7; perhaps TRBD1 as D (5 bases). Germline CDR1 reads SGDLS; CDR2 reads YYNGEE. CDR3 length equals 14 residues. Trimming cost V 0 bases and J 0 bases, with 7 bases left between them.